A selection of T cell receptor beta chains follows, all from one sample in a study of shared clonotypes between healthy human individuals. The repertoire was sequenced with immunoSEQ multiplex PCR; TCRdb's copy has only in-frame clones and lacks some. The sample holds some 680,000 clones, approximately 73% seen once. Sequenced: memory CD4+ T cells sorted from blood. These receptors originate from a woman in her 30s in good health. The CDR3 runs from the conserved cysteine through the conserved F or W. D genes are given only for firm matches. The listing skips clone size in some rows; elsewhere it reads once, few, many or a size class.

D gene: -
J gene: TRBJ1-1
V gene: TRBV25-1
clone size: few
CDR3 protein: CASSEVGGEKAFF
CDR3 DNA: TGTGCCAGCAGTGAGGTTGGCGGGGAAAAAGCTTTCTTT

D gene: TRBD1
J gene: TRBJ2-7
V gene: TRBV4-2
clone size: once
CDR3 protein: CASSQEVVGQGAYEQYF
CDR3 DNA: TGTGCCAGCAGCCAAGAGGTTGTGGGACAGGGGGCCTACGAGCAGTACTTC

D gene: -
J gene: TRBJ1-1
V gene: TRBV19
clone size: -
CDR3 protein: CASTKRAANTEAFF
CDR3 DNA: TGTGCCAGTACGAAAAGGGCAGCGAACACTGAAGCTTTCTTT

D gene: -
J gene: TRBJ1-2
V gene: TRBV10-2
clone size: -
CDR3 protein: CASSDQGNGYTF
CDR3 DNA: TGCGCCAGCAGTGATCAGGGGAATGGCTACACCTTC

D gene: -
J gene: TRBJ1-5
V gene: TRBV27
clone size: few
CDR3 protein: CASGWSEPQHF
CDR3 DNA: TGTGCCAGCGGGTGGTCGGAGCCCCAGCATTTT

D gene: TRBD1
J gene: TRBJ1-3
V gene: TRBV18
clone size: -
CDR3 protein: CASSSTGDWAGNTIYF
CDR3 DNA: TGTGCCAGCTCATCGACAGGGGACTGGGCTGGAAACACCATATATTTT

D gene: -
J gene: TRBJ1-2
V gene: TRBV7-9
clone size: -
CDR3 protein: CASSLAPGTYGYTF
CDR3 DNA: TGTGCCAGCAGCTTAGCCCCGGGTACCTATGGCTACACCTTC

D gene: TRBD2
J gene: TRBJ2-5
V gene: TRBV5-1
clone size: -
CDR3 protein: CASSDASGGPVETQYF
CDR3 DNA: TGCGCCAGCAGCGACGCCTCGGGAGGGCCTGTAGAGACCCAGTACTTC

D gene: TRBD1
J gene: TRBJ2-6
V gene: TRBV5-1
clone size: -
CDR3 protein: CASSWGQGAMVYSGANVLTF
CDR3 DNA: TGCGCCAGCAGCTGGGGACAGGGGGCGATGGTATACTCTGGGGCCAACGTCCTGACTTTC

D gene: -
J gene: TRBJ2-7
V gene: TRBV5-1
clone size: -
CDR3 protein: CASSPGTISYEQYF
CDR3 DNA: TGCGCCAGCAGCCCAGGGACCATTTCCTACGAGCAGTACTTC

D gene: -
J gene: TRBJ2-3
V gene: TRBV19
clone size: -
CDR3 protein: CASSVDSSTDTQYF
CDR3 DNA: TGTGCCAGTAGTGTGGACAGCTCCACAGATACGCAGTATTTT

D gene: -
J gene: TRBJ2-7
V gene: TRBV5-4
clone size: -
CDR3 protein: CAAGAIGTYEQYF
CDR3 DNA: TGTGCCGCAGGTGCCATTGGTACCTACGAGCAGTACTTC

D gene: -
J gene: TRBJ2-1
V gene: TRBV28
clone size: -
CDR3 protein: CASSEGPSPNEQFF
CDR3 DNA: TGTGCCAGCAGTGAGGGACCCTCTCCCAATGAGCAGTTCTTC

D gene: TRBD2
J gene: TRBJ2-5
V gene: TRBV28
clone size: -
CDR3 protein: CASSVGLAGGQETQYF
CDR3 DNA: TGTGCCAGCAGTGTGGGACTAGCGGGGGGCCAAGAGACCCAGTACTTC

D gene: TRBD1
J gene: TRBJ2-5
V gene: TRBV6-6
clone size: -
CDR3 protein: CASSRRDRGQETQYF
CDR3 DNA: TGTGCCAGCAGCCGCCGGGACAGGGGACAAGAGACCCAGTACTTC

D gene: TRBD1
J gene: TRBJ2-5
V gene: TRBV2
clone size: -
CDR3 protein: CASSDLIRDREKTQYF
CDR3 DNA: TGTGCCAGCAGTGACTTAATCCGGGACAGGGAGAAGACCCAGTACTTC

D gene: TRBD1
J gene: TRBJ1-5
V gene: TRBV19
clone size: -
CDR3 protein: CASSPQGRQPQHF
CDR3 DNA: TGTGCCAGTAGTCCACAGGGGAGACAGCCCCAGCATTTT

D gene: -
J gene: TRBJ1-1
V gene: TRBV7-9
clone size: -
CDR3 protein: CASSPQAYTEAFF
CDR3 DNA: TGTGCCAGCAGCCCACAAGCTTACACTGAAGCTTTCTTT

D gene: -
J gene: TRBJ2-7
V gene: TRBV6-6
clone size: once
CDR3 protein: CASSYSLGTYEQYF
CDR3 DNA: TGTGCCAGCAGTTACTCCCTGGGGACCTACGAGCAGTACTTC

D gene: TRBD2
J gene: TRBJ2-5
V gene: TRBV27
clone size: -
CDR3 protein: CASSRLAGGYGETQYF
CDR3 DNA: TGTGCCAGCAGTCGACTAGCGGGAGGATACGGGGAGACCCAGTACTTC

D gene: TRBD2
J gene: TRBJ2-1
V gene: TRBV27
clone size: -
CDR3 protein: CASSLGLAGTAEQFF
CDR3 DNA: TGTGCCAGCAGTTTAGGGCTAGCGGGAACGGCTGAGCAGTTCTTC

D gene: TRBD1
J gene: TRBJ1-3
V gene: TRBV5-6
clone size: -
CDR3 protein: CASSPGQGVHTIYF
CDR3 DNA: TGTGCCAGCAGCCCGGGACAGGGGGTTCACACCATATATTTT

D gene: -
J gene: TRBJ2-7
V gene: TRBV2
clone size: -
CDR3 protein: CASSPRGSNYEQYF
CDR3 DNA: TGTGCCAGCAGCCCTCGGGGCAGTAACTACGAGCAGTACTTC

D gene: -
J gene: TRBJ2-7
V gene: TRBV5-1
clone size: -
CDR3 protein: CASSLGASETYEQYF
CDR3 DNA: TGCGCCAGCAGCTTGGGGGCTAGCGAGACCTACGAGCAGTACTTC

D gene: TRBD1
J gene: TRBJ1-5
V gene: TRBV5-8
clone size: -
CDR3 protein: CASSPGGLGENQPQHF
CDR3 DNA: TGTGCCAGCAGCCCAGGGGGTCTGGGGGAAAATCAGCCCCAGCATTTT

D gene: -
J gene: TRBJ2-3
V gene: TRBV5-1
clone size: few
CDR3 protein: CASSLAQGTDTQYF
CDR3 DNA: TGCGCCAGCAGCTTGGCCCAGGGAACAGATACGCAGTATTTT

D gene: -
J gene: TRBJ2-7
V gene: TRBV29-1
clone size: -
CDR3 protein: CSVRQVADYEQYF
CDR3 DNA: TGCAGCGTTAGACAGGTGGCGGACTACGAGCAGTACTTC

D gene: -
J gene: TRBJ2-3
V gene: TRBV11-2
clone size: -
CDR3 protein: CASSLDRVPDTQYF
CDR3 DNA: TGTGCCAGCAGCTTAGACAGGGTGCCAGATACGCAGTATTTT

D gene: -
J gene: TRBJ1-1
V gene: TRBV18
clone size: -
CDR3 protein: CASSRNMDSTNTEAFF
CDR3 DNA: TGTGCCAGCTCACGGAATATGGACAGTACGAACACTGAAGCTTTCTTT

D gene: TRBD1
J gene: TRBJ2-1
V gene: TRBV13
clone size: -
CDR3 protein: CASSRETGNEQFF
CDR3 DNA: TGTGCCAGCAGCAGAGAGACAGGGAATGAGCAGTTCTTC

D gene: -
J gene: TRBJ2-7
V gene: TRBV30
clone size: -
CDR3 protein: CAWSRPGLTTYEQYF
CDR3 DNA: TGTGCCTGGAGTCGTCCTGGACTCACGACCTACGAGCAGTACTTC

D gene: -
J gene: TRBJ2-6
V gene: TRBV25-1
clone size: once
CDR3 protein: CASSGGAGANVLTF
CDR3 DNA: TGTGCCAGCAGTGGCGGGGCCGGGGCCAACGTCCTGACTTTC

D gene: TRBD1
J gene: TRBJ2-3
V gene: TRBV2
clone size: -
CDR3 protein: CASRGQGDTQYF
CDR3 DNA: TGTGCCAGCAGGGGACAGGGGGATACGCAGTATTTT

D gene: -
J gene: TRBJ2-1
V gene: TRBV27
clone size: few
CDR3 protein: CASSRWGTRSSYNEQFF
CDR3 DNA: TGTGCCAGCAGTCGTTGGGGCACCAGGAGCTCCTACAATGAGCAGTTCTTC

D gene: -
J gene: TRBJ2-7
V gene: TRBV4-1
clone size: -
CDR3 protein: CASSQFVSPPEQYF
CDR3 DNA: TGCGCCAGCAGCCAATTCGTTTCTCCCCCCGAGCAGTACTTC

D gene: -
J gene: TRBJ1-5
V gene: TRBV28
clone size: -
CDR3 protein: CASSLRATGNQPQHF
CDR3 DNA: TGTGCCAGCAGCTTGCGCGCGACAGGAAATCAGCCCCAGCATTTT

D gene: -
J gene: TRBJ2-6
V gene: TRBV19
clone size: few
CDR3 protein: CASSQGSGANVLTF
CDR3 DNA: TGTGCCAGTAGTCAAGGCTCTGGGGCCAACGTCCTGACTTTC